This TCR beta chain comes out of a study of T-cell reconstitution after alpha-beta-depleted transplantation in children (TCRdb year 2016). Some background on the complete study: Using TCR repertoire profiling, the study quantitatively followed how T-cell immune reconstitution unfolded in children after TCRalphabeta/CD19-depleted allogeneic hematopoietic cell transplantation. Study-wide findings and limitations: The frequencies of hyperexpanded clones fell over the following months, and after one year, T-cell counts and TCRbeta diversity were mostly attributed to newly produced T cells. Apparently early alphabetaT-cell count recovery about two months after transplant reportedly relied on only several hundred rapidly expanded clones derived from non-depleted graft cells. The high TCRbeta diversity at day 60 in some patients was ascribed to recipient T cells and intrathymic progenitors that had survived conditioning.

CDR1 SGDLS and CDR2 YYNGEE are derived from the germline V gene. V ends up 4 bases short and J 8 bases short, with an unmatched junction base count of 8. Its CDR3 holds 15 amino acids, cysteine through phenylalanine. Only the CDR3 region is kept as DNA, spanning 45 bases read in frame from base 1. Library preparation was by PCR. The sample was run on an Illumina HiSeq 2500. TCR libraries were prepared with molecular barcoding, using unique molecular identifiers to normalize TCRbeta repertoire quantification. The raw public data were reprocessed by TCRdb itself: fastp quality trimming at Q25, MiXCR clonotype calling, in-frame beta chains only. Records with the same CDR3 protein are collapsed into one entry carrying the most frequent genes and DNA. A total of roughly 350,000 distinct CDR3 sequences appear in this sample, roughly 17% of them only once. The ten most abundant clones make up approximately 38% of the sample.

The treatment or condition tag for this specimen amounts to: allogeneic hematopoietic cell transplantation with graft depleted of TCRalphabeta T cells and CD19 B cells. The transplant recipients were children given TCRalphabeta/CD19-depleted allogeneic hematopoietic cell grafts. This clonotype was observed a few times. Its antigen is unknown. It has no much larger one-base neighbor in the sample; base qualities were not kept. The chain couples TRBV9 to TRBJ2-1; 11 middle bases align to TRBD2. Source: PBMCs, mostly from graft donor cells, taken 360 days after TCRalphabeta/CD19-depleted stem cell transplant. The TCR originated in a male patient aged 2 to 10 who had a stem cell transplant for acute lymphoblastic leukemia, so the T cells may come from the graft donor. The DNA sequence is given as TGTGCCAGCAGCAGTAGCGGGAGGGCCGTCGATGAGCAGTTCTTC. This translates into CASSSSGRAVDEQFF.